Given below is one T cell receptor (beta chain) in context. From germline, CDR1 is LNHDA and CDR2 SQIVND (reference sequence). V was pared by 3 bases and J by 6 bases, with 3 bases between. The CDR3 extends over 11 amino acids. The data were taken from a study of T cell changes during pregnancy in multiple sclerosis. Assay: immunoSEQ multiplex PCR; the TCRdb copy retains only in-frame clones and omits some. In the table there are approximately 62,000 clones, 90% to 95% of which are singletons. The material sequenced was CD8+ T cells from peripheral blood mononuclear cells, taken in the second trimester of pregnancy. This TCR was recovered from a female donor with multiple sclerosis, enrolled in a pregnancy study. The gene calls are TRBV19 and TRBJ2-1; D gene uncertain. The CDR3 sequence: CASSMSNEQFF. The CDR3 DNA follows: TGTGCCAGTAGTATGAGCAATGAGCAGTTCTTC.